Each of the 16 T cell receptor beta chains below was sequenced from the same sample in a study of blood T cell repertoires in COVID-19. Some clones are missing from TCRdb's copy, which holds only in-frame ones; the method was immunoSEQ multiplex PCR. The sample lists 300,000 to 350,000 clones, about 91% occurring once. Sequencing was carried out using peripheral blood. The origin of the receptors is a woman aged 25 to 39 with COVID-19, enrolled during active disease.

The chain joins TRBV6-5 to TRBJ1-4; 9 bases agree with TRBD1. The CDR3 length is 15 residues. Germline V gene data show CDR1 as MNHEY and CDR2 as SVGAGI. V trimming: 5 bases; J trimming: 6 bases; junction bases outside the gene matches: 7. CDR3 coding DNA: TGTGCCAGCAGTACTGCGGGGACAGGGTATGAAAAACTGTTTTTT. It specifies CASSTAGTGYEKLFF.

This chain uses TRBV6-5 with TRBJ2-7; D unclear. CDR3 size: 11 residues. V was cut by 11 bases and J by 3 bases, with 11 bases left in between. Per germline, CDR1 MNHEY and CDR2 SVGAGI. The CDR3 nucleotides read TGTGCCTCCACGGTACTCTACGAGCAGTACGTC. This encodes CASTVLYEQYV.

The gene calls are TRBV4-1 and TRBJ1-2, with D perhaps TRBD1 (6 bases). The CDR3 is 17 amino acids. The V gene lost 4 bases and the J gene lost 7 bases, with 25 bases spanning the gap. Germline V CDR1 and CDR2: MGHRA, YSYEKL. The CDR3 DNA sequence: TGCGCCAGCAGCCTCCTACCCAACAGGGCCCCCTATAGTGGCTACACCTTC. Translated: CASSLLPNRAPYSGYTF.

The chain recombines TRBV5-5 with TRBJ1-2; D is perhaps TRBD1 (6 bases). Germline V gene lookup returns CDR1 SGHKS and CDR2 YYEKEE (reference sequence). This CDR3 comprises 15 residues. The V and J ends lost 3 bases and 0 bases respectively, with 12 bases between them. CDR3 in DNA: TGTGCCAGCAGCTCTACAGGGAGGGCTAACTATGGCTACACCTTC. This encodes CASSSTGRANYGYTF.

The CDR3 region is CASSQDFAGSANIQYF. CDR3 in DNA: TGCGCCAGCAGCCAAGATTTTGCAGGGTCGGCAAACATTCAGTACTTC. The chain is built from TRBV4-1 and TRBJ2-4, with D perhaps matching TRBD1 (5 bases). Per germline, CDR1 MGHRA and CDR2 YSYEKL. Between the trimmed V and J ends, which lost 0 bases and 6 bases, there was a span of 15 bases. The CDR3 is 16 amino acids.

V gene TRBV7-2 combines with J gene TRBJ1-2, with D perhaps matching TRBD1 (6 bases). This CDR3 region has 13 residues. Germline V gene sequence: CDR1 SGHTA, CDR2 FQGNSA. The V end was cut by 5 bases, the J end by 6 bases, with 13 bases between. The CDR3 spells CASSLTGWDGYTF. DNA for the CDR3: TGTGCCAGCAGCCTCACAGGGTGGGATGGCTACACCTTC.

This chain uses TRBV5-1 with TRBJ1-4; a possible D gene is TRBD1 (6 bases). The CDR3 covers 16 residues. From germline, CDR1 is SGHRS and CDR2 YFSETQ. V lost 4 bases to trimming and J lost 6 bases, with 19 bases between them. CDR3 amino acids: CASSQPRQDLDEKLFF. DNA of the CDR3: TGCGCCAGCAGCCAGCCCCGACAGGATCTAGATGAAAAACTGTTTTTT.

The rearrangement uses TRBV3-1 (or the pseudogene TRBV3-2) and TRBJ2-2; TRBD1 matches 8 bases. Trimming cost V 4 bases and J 5 bases; bases outside gene matches: 6. Germline lookup yields CDR1 LGHDT and CDR2 YNNKEL (reference sequence). This CDR3 is 15 amino acids long. The CDR3 DNA is TGTGCCAGCAGCCCTCAGGGGGCGTTTACCGGGGAGCTGTTTTTT. It is translated as CASSPQGAFTGELFF.

The chain combines TRBV7-2 with TRBJ2-2; TRBD1 matches at 7 bases. With V trimmed by 5 bases and J by 8 bases, 5 bases remained unmatched. Germline loops: CDR1 SGHTA, CDR2 FQGNSA. The CDR3 length is 13 residues. CDR3 sequence: CASSGTGAGELFF. The CDR3 nucleotides are TGTGCCAGCAGCGGCACAGGGGCAGGGGAGCTGTTTTTT.

The table lists this clone with a few counts. The chain carries TRBV7-9 and TRBJ2-2; no definite D call. This CDR3 is 14 amino acids long. With 6 bases removed from V and 2 bases from J, the gap between germline ends came to 10 bases. Germline CDR1 reads SEHNR; CDR2 reads FQNEAQ (reference sequence). CDR3: CASSTTDNTGELFF. In DNA form, the CDR3 reads TGTGCCAGCAGTACAACAGATAACACCGGGGAGCTGTTTTTT.

The chain employs TRBV6-5 and TRBJ1-4, with D perhaps matching TRBD1 (6 bases). Trimming took 4 bases from V and 6 from J, leaving 15 bases between them. The germline V gene has CDR1 MNHEY and CDR2 SVGAGI. There are 15 residues in the CDR3. For the CDR3, the DNA is TGTGCCAGCAGTTTGAGGACAGTAATGGATGAAAAACTGTTTTTT. As protein: CASSLRTVMDEKLFF.

CDR3 coding DNA: TGTGCCAGCAGCTTCGGACAGGGGGCAGGGGATCTGTTTTTT. Translation: CASSFGQGAGDLFF. This rearrangement joins TRBV5-4 to TRBJ1-4; 11 bases map to TRBD1. Germline V gene sequence: CDR1 SGHNT, CDR2 YYREEE (reference sequence). Trimming cost V 2 bases and J 14 bases; bases outside gene matches: 8. This CDR3 region has 14 residues.

The chain is built from TRBV28 and TRBJ2-7, with D perhaps TRBD1 (5 bases). This CDR3 comprises 12 residues. Germline loops: CDR1 MDHEN, CDR2 SYDVKM. The germline V and J ends were trimmed by 10 bases and 4 bases, with 14 bases remaining between them. CDR3: CATQGSLYEQYF. Written as DNA, the CDR3 is TGTGCCACCCAGGGATCACTATACGAGCAGTACTTC.

V and J are TRBV4-2 and TRBJ2-3; 9 bases are shared with TRBD2. Losses at the gene ends were 6 bases for V and 3 bases for J; bases not matched to a gene: 13. From germline, CDR1 is LGHNA and CDR2 YNFKEQ. CDR3 length: 17 residues. The CDR3 nucleotides read TGTGCCAGCAGTCCCCCTGGCGGGGGGGCGTCAACAGATACGCAGTATTTT. Its protein is CASSPPGGGASTDTQYF.

This sequence joins TRBV2 and TRBJ1-5; D gene unclear. Trimming removed 1 base from V and 8 bases from J, with 15 bases in between. There are 15 residues in the CDR3. The V gene's germline CDR1 is SNHLY and CDR2 FYNNEI. The CDR3 here is CASSEGSGAPEPQHF. The CDR3 DNA reads as TGTGCCAGCAGTGAAGGGTCAGGTGCCCCGGAGCCCCAGCATTTT.

CDR3 sequence (DNA): TGTGCCAGCAGTTTCCGGGGGTACGAGCAGTACGTC. It yields the protein CASSFRGYEQYV. The J gene is TRBJ2-7, the V gene TRBV28; D might be TRBD2 (6 bases). The V and J ends lost 3 bases and 4 bases respectively, with 7 bases between them. Germline V CDR1 and CDR2: MDHEN, SYDVKM. The CDR3 covers 12 residues.